The 4 T cell receptor beta chains below come from one sample, sequenced in a study of cytomegalovirus exposure and HLA in healthy donors (dated by TCRdb to 2016 to 2017). Receptor amplification or capture employed the immunoSEQ multiplex PCR assay. For the multiplex PCR, a mixture combining 60 forward primers for TCR Vbeta segments and 13 reverse primers for TCR Jbeta segments was used. This is the immuneACCESS table as TCRdb keeps it, with only in-frame sequences that have V and J called. A part of the clones is gone; compared with another copy, unresolved V genes explain less than half, and the rest is unexplained. The sample yields fewer than 120,000 clones; 76% were counted once. Of the sample, 13% falls within the top ten clones. Material: PBMCs. Receptors were obtained from a man between 25 and 39 years old in good health and CMV-seropositive.

This sequence joins TRBV27 and TRBJ2-3; D may be TRBD2 (5 bases). Germline CDR1 reads MNHEY; CDR2 reads SMNVEV (reference sequence). The CDR3 has 16 residues. Between the trimmed V and J ends, which lost 5 bases and 4 bases, there was a span of 19 bases. CDR3 DNA sequence: TGTGCCAGCAGTCCCTTTATCCGGGGAGTATCAGATACGCAGTATTTT. Its protein is CASSPFIRGVSDTQYF.

This sequence joins TRBV18 and TRBJ2-6; 9 nucleotides agree with TRBD1. J was trimmed by 0 bases and V by 10 bases; bases with no gene match: 10. The CDR3 is 17 amino acids. Germline CDR1 is KGHSH and CDR2 is LQKENI. This chain's CDR3 is CATSRDRALSGANVLTF. CDR3 nucleotide sequence: TGTGCCACCAGCCGGGACAGGGCCCTCTCTGGGGCCAACGTCCTGACTTTC. The complete variable domain, with remaining parts taken from reference TRBV18 and TRBJ2-6, reads NAGVMQNPRHLVRRRGQEARLRCSPMKGHSHVYWYRQLPEEGLKFMVYLQKENIIDESGMPKERFSAEFPKEGPSILRIQQVVRGDSAAYFCATSRDRALSGANVLTFGAGSRLTVL.

This clone came up a few times. The chain combines TRBV28 with TRBJ2-5, with TRBD2 matching 8 bases. The germline V gene encodes CDR1 MDHEN and CDR2 SYDVKM. This CDR3 spans 15 amino acids. J gave up 4 bases and V 5 bases, and 9 bases lay outside the gene matches. This CDR3 is CASSPTGGARETQYF. DNA for the CDR3: TGTGCCAGCAGTCCCACCGGGGGGGCCCGAGAGACCCAGTACTTC.

This clone was observed once. Distinct nucleotide sequences in the sample also encode this CDR3. The V and J genes are TRBV4-3 and TRBJ2-7; 10 bases agree with TRBD2. Per germline, CDR1 LGHNA and CDR2 YSLEER. J gave up 3 bases and V 1 base, and 3 bases lay outside the gene matches. The CDR3 length is 15 residues. CDR3 residues: CASSQGLAGDYEQYF. The CDR3 region has the DNA TGCGCCAGCAGCCAAGGCCTAGCGGGAGACTACGAGCAGTACTTC.